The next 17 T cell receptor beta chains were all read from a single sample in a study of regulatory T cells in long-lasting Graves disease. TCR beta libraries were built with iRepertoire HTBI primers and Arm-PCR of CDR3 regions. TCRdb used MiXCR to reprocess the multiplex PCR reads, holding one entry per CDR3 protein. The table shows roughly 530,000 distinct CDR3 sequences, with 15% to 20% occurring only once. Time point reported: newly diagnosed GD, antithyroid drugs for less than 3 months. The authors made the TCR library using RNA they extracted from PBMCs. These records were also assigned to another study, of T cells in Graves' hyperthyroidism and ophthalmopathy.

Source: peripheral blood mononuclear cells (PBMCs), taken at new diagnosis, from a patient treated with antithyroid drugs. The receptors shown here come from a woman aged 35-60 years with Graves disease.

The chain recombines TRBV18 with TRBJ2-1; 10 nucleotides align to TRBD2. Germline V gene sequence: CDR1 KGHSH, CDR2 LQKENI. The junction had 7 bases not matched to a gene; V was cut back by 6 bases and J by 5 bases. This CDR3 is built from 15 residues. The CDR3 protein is CASSLASGGNNEQFF. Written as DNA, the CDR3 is TGTGCCAGCTCCCTCGCTAGCGGGGGAAACAATGAGCAGTTCTTC.

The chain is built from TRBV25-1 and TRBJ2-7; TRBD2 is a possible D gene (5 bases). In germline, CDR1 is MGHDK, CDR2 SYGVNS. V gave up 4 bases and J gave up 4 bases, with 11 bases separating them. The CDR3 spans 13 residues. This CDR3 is CASSGRNIYEQYF. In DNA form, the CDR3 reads TGTGCCAGCAGTGGGAGGAATATTTACGAGCAGTACTTC.

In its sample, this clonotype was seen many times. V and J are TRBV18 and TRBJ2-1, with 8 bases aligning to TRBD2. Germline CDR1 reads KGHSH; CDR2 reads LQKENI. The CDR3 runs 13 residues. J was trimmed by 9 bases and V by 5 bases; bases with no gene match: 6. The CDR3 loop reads CASSNSGASEQFF. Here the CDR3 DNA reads TGTGCCAGCTCAAATAGCGGGGCATCTGAGCAGTTCTTC.

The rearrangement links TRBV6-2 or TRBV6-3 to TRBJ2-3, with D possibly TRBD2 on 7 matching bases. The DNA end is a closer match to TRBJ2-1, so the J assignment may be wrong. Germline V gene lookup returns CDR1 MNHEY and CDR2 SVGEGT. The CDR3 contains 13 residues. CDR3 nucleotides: TGTGCCAGCAGAGGGGGGGCAACCGGTGAGCAGTTCTTC. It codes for CASRGGATGEQFF.

In DNA form, the CDR3 reads TGCGCCAGCAGCTTGGGCGCAGGGGGTAGGGATACGCAGTATTTT. Translated: CASSLGAGGRDTQYF. The chain uses TRBV5-1 and TRBJ2-3; 7 nucleotides agree with TRBD1. V shed 0 bases and J 6 bases; nucleotides not matched to a gene: 7. Germline V gene data show CDR1 as SGHRS and CDR2 as YFSETQ. CDR3 length equals 15 residues.

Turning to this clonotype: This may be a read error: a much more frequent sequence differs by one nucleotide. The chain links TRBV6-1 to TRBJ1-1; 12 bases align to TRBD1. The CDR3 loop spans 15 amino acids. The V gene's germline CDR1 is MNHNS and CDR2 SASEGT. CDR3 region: CTSSPGTGGGTEAFF. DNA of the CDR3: TGTACCAGCAGTCCCGGGACAGGGGGCGGGACTGAAGCTTTCTTT.

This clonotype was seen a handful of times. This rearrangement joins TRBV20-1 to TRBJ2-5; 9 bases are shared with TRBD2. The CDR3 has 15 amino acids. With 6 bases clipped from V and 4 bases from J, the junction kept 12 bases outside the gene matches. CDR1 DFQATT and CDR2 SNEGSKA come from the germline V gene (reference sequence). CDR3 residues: CSANRGGAGGETQYF. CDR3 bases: TGCAGTGCCAACCGCGGGGGGGCGGGAGGAGAGACCCAGTACTTC.

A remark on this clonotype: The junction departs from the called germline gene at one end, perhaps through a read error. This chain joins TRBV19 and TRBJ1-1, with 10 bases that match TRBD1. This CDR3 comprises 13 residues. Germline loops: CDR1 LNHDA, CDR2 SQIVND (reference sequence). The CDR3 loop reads CASSPSGQGSASF. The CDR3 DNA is TGTGCCAGTAGTCCCTCGGGACAGGGGTCTGCTTCCTTT.

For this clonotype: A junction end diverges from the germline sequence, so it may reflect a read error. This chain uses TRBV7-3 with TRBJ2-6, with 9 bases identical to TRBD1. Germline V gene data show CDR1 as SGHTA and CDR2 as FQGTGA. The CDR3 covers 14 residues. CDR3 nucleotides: TGTGCCAGCAGCCTAAGACAGGGGGTCAACGTCCTGACTTTC. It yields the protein CASSLRQGVNVLTF.

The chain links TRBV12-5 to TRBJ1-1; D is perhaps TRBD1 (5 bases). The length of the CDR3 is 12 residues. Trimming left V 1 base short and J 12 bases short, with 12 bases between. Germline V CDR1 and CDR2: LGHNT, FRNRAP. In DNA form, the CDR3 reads TGTGCTAGTGGTTTGGATGCGACAGTCACTTTCTTT. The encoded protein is CASGLDATVTFF.

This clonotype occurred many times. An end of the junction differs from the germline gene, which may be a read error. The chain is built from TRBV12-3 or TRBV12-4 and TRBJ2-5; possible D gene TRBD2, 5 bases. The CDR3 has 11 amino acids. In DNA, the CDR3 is TGTGCCAGCAGTTTAAGGCTAGCCCTACACTTC. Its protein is CASSLRLALHF.

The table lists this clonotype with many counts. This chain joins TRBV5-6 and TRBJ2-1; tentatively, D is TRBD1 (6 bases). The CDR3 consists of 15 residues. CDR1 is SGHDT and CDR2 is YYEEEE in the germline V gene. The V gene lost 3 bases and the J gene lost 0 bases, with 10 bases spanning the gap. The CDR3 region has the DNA TGTGCCAGCAGCTGGGGGCGAAGCTCCTACAATGAGCAGTTCTTC. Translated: CASSWGRSSYNEQFF. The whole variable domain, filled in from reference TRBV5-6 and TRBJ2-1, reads DAGVTQSPTHLIKTRGQQVTLRCSPKSGHDTVSWYQQALGQGPQFIFQYYEEEERQRGNFPDRFSGHQFPNYSSELNVNALLLGDSALYLCASSWGRSSYNEQFFGPGTRLTVL.

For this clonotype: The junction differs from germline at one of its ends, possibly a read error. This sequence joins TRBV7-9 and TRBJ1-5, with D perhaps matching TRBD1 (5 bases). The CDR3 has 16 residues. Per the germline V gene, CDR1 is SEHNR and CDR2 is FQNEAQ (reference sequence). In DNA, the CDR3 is TGCGCCAGCAGCCACCCCCTTCGGGGGATTGGTCAGCCCCAGCATTTT. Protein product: CASSHPLRGIGQPQHF.

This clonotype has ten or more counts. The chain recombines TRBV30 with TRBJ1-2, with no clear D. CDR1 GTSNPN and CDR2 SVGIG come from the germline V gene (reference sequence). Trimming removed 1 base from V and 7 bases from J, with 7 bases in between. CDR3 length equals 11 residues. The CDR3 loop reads CAWSGRAGYTF. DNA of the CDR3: TGTGCCTGGAGTGGAAGGGCTGGCTACACCTTC.

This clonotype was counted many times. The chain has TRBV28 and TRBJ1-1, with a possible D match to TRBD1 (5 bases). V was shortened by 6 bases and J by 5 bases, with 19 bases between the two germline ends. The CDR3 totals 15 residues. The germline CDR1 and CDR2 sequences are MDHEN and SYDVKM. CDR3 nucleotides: TGTGCCAGCAGCTCCCCGACGAGGCGGGGGACTGAAGCTTTCTTT. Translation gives CASSSPTRRGTEAFF.

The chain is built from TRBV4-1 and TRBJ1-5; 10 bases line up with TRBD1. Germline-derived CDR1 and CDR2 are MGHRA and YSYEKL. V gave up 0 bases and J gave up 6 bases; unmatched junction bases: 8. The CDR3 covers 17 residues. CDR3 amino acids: CASSQDPDRGRGQPQHF. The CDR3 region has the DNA TGCGCCAGCAGCCAAGATCCCGACAGGGGGCGCGGTCAGCCCCAGCATTTT.

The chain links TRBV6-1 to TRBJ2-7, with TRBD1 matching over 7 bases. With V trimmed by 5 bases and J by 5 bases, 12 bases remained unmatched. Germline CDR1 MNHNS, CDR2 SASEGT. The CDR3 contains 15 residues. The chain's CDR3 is CASSLLQGPPDEQYF. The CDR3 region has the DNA TGTGCCAGCAGTCTTTTACAGGGGCCGCCCGACGAGCAGTACTTC.